The entry below gives a single T cell receptor beta chain sequence along with its context. Its target is unknown. The data were produced by immunoSEQ multiplex PCR, yet TCRdb's version contains in-frame clones alone and is incomplete. The top ten hold approximately 2.9% of the sample, which has approximately 140,000 clones, about 89% seen once. CDR1 is MNHNS, CDR2 SASEGT, per germline. V was clipped by 2 bases and J by 2 bases, with 6 bases between them. This CDR3 contains 13 residues. The data were obtained in a study of T cell responses to AZD1222 COVID-19 vaccine. Study findings and constraints: The donor group comprised mostly white British people and more females; the analysis possibly underestimated clonal diversity.

This sequence originates from an adult in good health. Sample: peripheral blood, taken on day 0 of MenACWY control vaccination. The chain carries TRBV6-1 and TRBJ1-1; perhaps TRBD1 as D (5 bases). The CDR3 DNA reads TGTGCCAGCAGTGAAAGGGGAAACACTGAAGCTTTCTTT. It translates to CASSERGNTEAFF.